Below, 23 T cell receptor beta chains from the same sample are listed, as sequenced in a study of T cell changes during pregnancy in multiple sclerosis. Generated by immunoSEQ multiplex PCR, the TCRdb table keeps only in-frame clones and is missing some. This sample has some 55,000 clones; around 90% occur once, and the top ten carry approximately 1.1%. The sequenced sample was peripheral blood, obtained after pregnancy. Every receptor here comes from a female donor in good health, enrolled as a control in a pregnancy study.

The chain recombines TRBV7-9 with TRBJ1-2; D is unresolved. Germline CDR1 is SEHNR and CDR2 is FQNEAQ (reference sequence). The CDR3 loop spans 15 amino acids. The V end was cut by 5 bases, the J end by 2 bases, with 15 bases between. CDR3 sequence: CASSLYGKENYGYTF. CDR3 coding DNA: TGTGCCAGCAGCCTGTACGGGAAGGAGAACTATGGCTACACCTTC.

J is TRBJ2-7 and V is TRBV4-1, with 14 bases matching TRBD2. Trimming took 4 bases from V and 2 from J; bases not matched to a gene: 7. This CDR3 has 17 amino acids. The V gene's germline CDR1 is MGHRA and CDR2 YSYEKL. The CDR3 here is CASSPGLAGAFAYEQYF. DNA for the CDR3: TGCGCCAGCAGCCCGGGACTAGCGGGAGCGTTCGCCTACGAGCAGTACTTC.

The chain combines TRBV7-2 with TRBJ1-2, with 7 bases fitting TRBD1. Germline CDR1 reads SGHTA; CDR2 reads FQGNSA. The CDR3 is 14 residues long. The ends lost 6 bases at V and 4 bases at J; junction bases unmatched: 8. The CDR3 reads CASRSTGSGYGYTF. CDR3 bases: TGTGCCAGCAGATCGACAGGGTCGGGCTATGGCTACACCTTC.

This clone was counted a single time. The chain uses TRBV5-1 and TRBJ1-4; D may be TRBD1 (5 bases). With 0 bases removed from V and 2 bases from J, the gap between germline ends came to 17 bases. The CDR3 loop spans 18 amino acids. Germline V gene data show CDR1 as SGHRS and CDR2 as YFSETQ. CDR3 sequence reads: CASSLGQGFPRTNEKLFF. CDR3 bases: TGCGCCAGCAGCTTGGGGCAGGGATTCCCCCGGACTAATGAAAAACTGTTTTTT.

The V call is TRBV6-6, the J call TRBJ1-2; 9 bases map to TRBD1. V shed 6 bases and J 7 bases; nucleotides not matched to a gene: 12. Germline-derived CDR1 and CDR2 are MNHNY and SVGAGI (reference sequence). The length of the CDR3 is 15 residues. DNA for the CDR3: TGTGCCAGCAGCCCCAGCAGACAGGGGGTTTCTGGCTACACCTTC. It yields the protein CASSPSRQGVSGYTF.

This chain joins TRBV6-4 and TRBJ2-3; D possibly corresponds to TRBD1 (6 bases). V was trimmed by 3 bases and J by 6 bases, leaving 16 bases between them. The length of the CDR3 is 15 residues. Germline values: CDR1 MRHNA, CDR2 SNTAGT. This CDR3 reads CASSEGQGPQDTQYF. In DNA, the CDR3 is TGTGCCAGCAGTGAAGGTCAGGGGCCCCAGGATACGCAGTATTTT.

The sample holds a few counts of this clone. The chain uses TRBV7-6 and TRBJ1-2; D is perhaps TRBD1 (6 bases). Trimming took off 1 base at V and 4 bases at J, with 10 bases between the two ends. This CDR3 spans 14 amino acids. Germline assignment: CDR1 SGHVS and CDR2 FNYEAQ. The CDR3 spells CASSLVPDSYGYTF. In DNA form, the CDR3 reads TGTGCCAGCAGCTTAGTCCCGGACAGCTATGGCTACACCTTC.

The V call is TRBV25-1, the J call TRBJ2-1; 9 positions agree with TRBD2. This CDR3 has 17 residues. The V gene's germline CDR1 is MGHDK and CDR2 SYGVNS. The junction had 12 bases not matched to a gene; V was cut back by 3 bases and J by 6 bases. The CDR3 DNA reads TGTGCCAGCAGTGAGGTCCGTCTAGCGGGATTGACCAATGAGCAGTTCTTC. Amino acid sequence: CASSEVRLAGLTNEQFF.

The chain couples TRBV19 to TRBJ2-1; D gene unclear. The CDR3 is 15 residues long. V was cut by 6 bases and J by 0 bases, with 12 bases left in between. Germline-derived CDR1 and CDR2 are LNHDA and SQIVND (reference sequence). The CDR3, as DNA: TGTGCCAGTAGGGCCGTGACAAGCTCCTACAATGAGCAGTTCTTC. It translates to CASRAVTSSYNEQFF.

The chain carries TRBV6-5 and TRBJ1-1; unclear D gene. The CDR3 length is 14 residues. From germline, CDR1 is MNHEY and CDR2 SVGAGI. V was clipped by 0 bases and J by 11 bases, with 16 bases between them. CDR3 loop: CASSYSRLAGPAFF. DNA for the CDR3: TGTGCCAGCAGTTACTCGAGGCTCGCCGGCCCGGCTTTCTTT.

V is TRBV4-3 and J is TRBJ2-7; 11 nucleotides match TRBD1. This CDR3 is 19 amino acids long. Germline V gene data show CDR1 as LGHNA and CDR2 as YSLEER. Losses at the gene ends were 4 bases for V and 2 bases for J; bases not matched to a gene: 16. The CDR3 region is CASSRTTPWTGGDAYEQYF. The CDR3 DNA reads TGCGCCAGCAGCCGCACGACCCCCTGGACAGGGGGCGATGCCTACGAGCAGTACTTC.

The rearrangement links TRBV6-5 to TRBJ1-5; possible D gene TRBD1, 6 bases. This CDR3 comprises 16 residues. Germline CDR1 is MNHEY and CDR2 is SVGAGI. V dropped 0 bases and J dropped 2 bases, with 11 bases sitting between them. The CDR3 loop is CASSYSWGQGNQPQHF. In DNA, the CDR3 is TGTGCCAGCAGTTACTCGTGGGGGCAGGGCAATCAGCCCCAGCATTTT.

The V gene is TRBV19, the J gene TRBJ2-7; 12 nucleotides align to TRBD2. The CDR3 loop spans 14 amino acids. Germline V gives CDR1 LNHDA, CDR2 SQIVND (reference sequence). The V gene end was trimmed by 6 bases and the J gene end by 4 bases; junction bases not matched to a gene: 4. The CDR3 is CASSRLAGDYEQYF. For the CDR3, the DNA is TGTGCCAGTAGCAGACTAGCGGGGGATTACGAGCAGTACTTC.

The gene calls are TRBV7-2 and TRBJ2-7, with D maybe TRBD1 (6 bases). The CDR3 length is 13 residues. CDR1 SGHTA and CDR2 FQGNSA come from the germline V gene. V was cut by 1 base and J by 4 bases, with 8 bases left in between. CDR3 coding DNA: TGTGCCAGCAGCTTAGGGACAGAGTACGAGCAGTACTTC. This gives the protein CASSLGTEYEQYF.

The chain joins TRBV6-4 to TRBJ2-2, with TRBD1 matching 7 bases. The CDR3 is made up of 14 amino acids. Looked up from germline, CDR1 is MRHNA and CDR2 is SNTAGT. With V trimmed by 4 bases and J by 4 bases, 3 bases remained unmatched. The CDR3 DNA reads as TGTGCCAGCAGTGTTGAGGGGGCCACCGGGGAGCTGTTTTTT. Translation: CASSVEGATGELFF.

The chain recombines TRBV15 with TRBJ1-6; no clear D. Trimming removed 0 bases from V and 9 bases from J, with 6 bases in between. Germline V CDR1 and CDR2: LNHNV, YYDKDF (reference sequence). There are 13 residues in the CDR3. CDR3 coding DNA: TGTGCCACCAGCAGAGACACACGTTCACCCCTCCACTTT. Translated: CATSRDTRSPLHF. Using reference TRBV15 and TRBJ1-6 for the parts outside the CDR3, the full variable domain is DAMVIQNPRYQVTQFGKPVTLSCSQTLNHNVMYWYQQKSSQAPKLLFHYYDKDFNNEADTPDNFQSRRPNTSFCFLDIRSPGLGDTAMYLCATSRDTRSPLHFGNGTRLTVT.

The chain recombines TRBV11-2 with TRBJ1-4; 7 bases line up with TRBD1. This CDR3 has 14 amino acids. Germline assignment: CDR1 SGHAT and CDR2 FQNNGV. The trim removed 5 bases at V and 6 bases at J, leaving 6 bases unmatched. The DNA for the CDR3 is TGTGCCAGCAGCCTGGGACAGACTTATGAAAAACTGTTTTTT. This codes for CASSLGQTYEKLFF.

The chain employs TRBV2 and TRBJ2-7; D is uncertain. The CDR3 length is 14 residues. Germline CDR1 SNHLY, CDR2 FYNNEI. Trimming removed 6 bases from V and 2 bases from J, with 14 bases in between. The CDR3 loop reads CASSLTDRTYEQYF. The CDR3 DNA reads TGTGCCAGCAGCCTCACAGATAGAACCTACGAGCAGTACTTC.

CDR3 in DNA: TGTGCCAGCAGCCCCTCAACCTCCAGCACTGAAGCTTTCTTT. Translated, it gives CASSPSTSSTEAFF. The chain is built from TRBV7-8 and TRBJ1-1, with D unclear. Germline CDR1 SGHVS, CDR2 FQNEAQ. V lost 5 bases to trimming and J lost 4 bases, with 14 bases between them. The CDR3 is 14 amino acids.

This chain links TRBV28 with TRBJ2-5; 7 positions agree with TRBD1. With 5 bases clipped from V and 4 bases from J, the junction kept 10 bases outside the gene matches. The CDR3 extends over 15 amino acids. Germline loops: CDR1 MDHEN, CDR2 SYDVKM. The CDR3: CASSPTGVAGETQYF. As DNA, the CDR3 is TGTGCCAGCAGTCCTACAGGGGTAGCAGGAGAGACCCAGTACTTC. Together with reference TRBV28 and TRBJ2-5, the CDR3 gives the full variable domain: DVKVTQSSRYLVKRTGEKVFLECVQDMDHENMFWYRQDPGLGLRLIYFSYDVKMKEKGDIPEGYSVSREKKERFSLILESASTNQTSMYLCASSPTGVAGETQYFGPGTRLLVL.

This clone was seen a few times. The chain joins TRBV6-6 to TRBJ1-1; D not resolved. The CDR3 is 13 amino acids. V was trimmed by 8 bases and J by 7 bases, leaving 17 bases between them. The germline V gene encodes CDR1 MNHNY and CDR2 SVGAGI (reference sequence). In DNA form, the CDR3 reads TGTGCCAGCTCAGTGGGGAGCGGTGGTGAAGCTTTCTTT. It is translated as CASSVGSGGEAFF.

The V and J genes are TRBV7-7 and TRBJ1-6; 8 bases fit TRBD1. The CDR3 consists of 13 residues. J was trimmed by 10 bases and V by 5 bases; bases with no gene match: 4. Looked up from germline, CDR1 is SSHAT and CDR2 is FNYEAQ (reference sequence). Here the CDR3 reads CASSLDRDSPLHF. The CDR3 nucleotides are TGTGCCAGCAGCCTGGACAGGGACTCACCCCTCCACTTT.

The CDR3 loop reads CASSYLGLAGYNEQFF. Here the CDR3 DNA reads TGTGCCAGCAGTTATCTCGGACTAGCGGGCTACAATGAGCAGTTCTTC. V is TRBV6-5 and J is TRBJ2-1, with TRBD2 identical over 11 bases. The germline gives CDR1 MNHEY, CDR2 SVGAGI. Trimming removed 3 bases from V and 3 bases from J; junction bases left unmatched: 4. The CDR3 has 16 residues.